This T cell receptor (beta chain) was obtained from a study of a mutant IDH1 vaccine in newly diagnosed glioma. Looking at the study overall: Earlier care involved radiotherapy, temozolomide, or both, and the majority received both.

Time point: week 35, safety follow-up. Every single dose of the vaccine, 300 ug of mutant IDH1 20-mer peptide, came with topical imiquimod. Of note for this clone: Antigen unknown.

The table came from immunoSEQ multiplex PCR; TCRdb's copy has only in-frame clones and leaves some out. This table holds some 58,000 clones, about four fifths found once. The TCR originated in a man aged 35 to 55 with glioma. The sequences come from PBMCs, collected from a glioma patient whose treatment included an IDH1 peptide vaccine.

In nucleotides, the CDR3 is TGTGCCAGCAGCTTAGCTGGGACAGCGAGTAACTATGGCTACACCTTC. Translation gives CASSLAGTASNYGYTF. The gene calls are TRBV7-9 and TRBJ1-2; 7 nucleotides line up with TRBD1. This CDR3 is 16 amino acids long. Germline V lookup: CDR1 SEHNR, CDR2 FQNEAQ (reference sequence). V gave up 0 bases and J gave up 1 base; unmatched junction bases: 5.